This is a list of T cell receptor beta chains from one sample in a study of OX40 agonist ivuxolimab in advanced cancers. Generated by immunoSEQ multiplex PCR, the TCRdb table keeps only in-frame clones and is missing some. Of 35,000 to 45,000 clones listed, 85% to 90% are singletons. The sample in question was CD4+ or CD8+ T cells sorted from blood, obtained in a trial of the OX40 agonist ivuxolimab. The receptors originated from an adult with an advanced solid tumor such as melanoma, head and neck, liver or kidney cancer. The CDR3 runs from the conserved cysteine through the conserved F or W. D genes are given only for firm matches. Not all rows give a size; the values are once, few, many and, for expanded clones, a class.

DNA: TGTGCCAGCAGCTCGAGAGGGACAGGGAAGAACTATGGCTACACCTTC
CDR3: CASSSRGTGKNYGYTF
V: TRBV7-2
J: TRBJ1-2
D: TRBD1
size: NA

DNA: TGTGCCAGCAGCCGATCCTACAATGAGCAGTTCTTC
CDR3: CASSRSYNEQFF
V: TRBV9
J: TRBJ2-1
D: NA
size: once

DNA: TGCGCCAGCAGCTATGGACAGGGGAGAGAGACCCAGTACTTC
CDR3: CASSYGQGRETQYF
V: TRBV5-1
J: TRBJ2-5
D: TRBD1
size: NA

DNA: TGTGCCAGTAGTGGAAGGGGGGGGCCCCTCCACTTT
CDR3: CASSGRGGPLHF
V: TRBV19
J: TRBJ1-6
D: NA
size: NA

DNA: TGTGCCAGCACTTCTTCACAGGGGGAAAATACGCAGTATTTT
CDR3: CASTSSQGENTQYF
V: TRBV28
J: TRBJ2-3
D: TRBD1
size: NA

DNA: TGTGCCACCAGCAGAGATTCGGAAGGCACAGATACGCAGTATTTT
CDR3: CATSRDSEGTDTQYF
V: TRBV15
J: TRBJ2-3
D: NA
size: NA

DNA: TGTGCCAGCAGTGTCTCCACGAACACTGAAGCTTTCTTT
CDR3: CASSVSTNTEAFF
V: TRBV6-4
J: TRBJ1-1
D: NA
size: NA

DNA: TGTGCCAGCAGGGTAGGGATAGGGTACTATGGCTACACCTTC
CDR3: CASRVGIGYYGYTF
V: TRBV2
J: TRBJ1-2
D: NA
size: NA

DNA: TGTGCCATCACCGCGGGGGGGGCAGGGACTGGAAACACCATATATTTT
CDR3: CAITAGGAGTGNTIYF
V: TRBV10-3
J: TRBJ1-3
D: NA
size: NA

DNA: TGTGCCAGCAGCTTAGGGGGGGGTTCAGAGACCCAGTACTTC
CDR3: CASSLGGGSETQYF
V: TRBV7-6
J: TRBJ2-5
D: TRBD2
size: NA

DNA: TGTGCCAGCAGGCTGGGACAGGGTAATGAGCAGTTCTTC
CDR3: CASRLGQGNEQFF
V: TRBV2
J: TRBJ2-1
D: TRBD1
size: once

DNA: TGTGCCAGCAGTGTAAACGGGAACACCGGGGAGCTGTTTTTT
CDR3: CASSVNGNTGELFF
V: TRBV2
J: TRBJ2-2
D: NA
size: NA

DNA: TGTGCCTGGAGTGTAGGCCAGGGTAGGCGCTACGAGCAGTACTTC
CDR3: CAWSVGQGRRYEQYF
V: TRBV30
J: TRBJ2-7
D: NA
size: NA

DNA: TGTGCCAGTAGTATAGCCCGGGACAGGAGGTCCTATAATTCACCCCTCCACTTT
CDR3: CASSIARDRRSYNSPLHF
V: TRBV19
J: TRBJ1-6
D: TRBD1
size: NA

DNA: TGTGCCAGCAGCTTACCCCCTCACAGGGAGTACGAGCAGTACTTC
CDR3: CASSLPPHREYEQYF
V: TRBV7-4
J: TRBJ2-7
D: NA
size: NA

DNA: TGTGCCAGCAGCTTCTCCGACAGACCCTATGGCTACACCTTC
CDR3: CASSFSDRPYGYTF
V: TRBV7-2
J: TRBJ1-2
D: NA
size: NA

DNA: TGTGCCAGCACCCGGGGGACTTCTAATGAGCAGTTCTTC
CDR3: CASTRGTSNEQFF
V: TRBV2
J: TRBJ2-1
D: NA
size: NA

DNA: TGCGCCAGCAGCCAAGAATCCTCCTTCGGACTAGACCTCACAGATACGCAGTATTTT
CDR3: CASSQESSFGLDLTDTQYF
V: TRBV4-3
J: TRBJ2-3
D: TRBD2
size: NA

DNA: TGCGCCAGCAGCCACCCCGGGACAGGGAACTATGGCTACACCTTC
CDR3: CASSHPGTGNYGYTF
V: TRBV4-1
J: TRBJ1-2
D: TRBD1
size: once

DNA: TGTGCCAGCAGCTTGTGGCAGTTAAACTACAATGAGCAGTTCTTC
CDR3: CASSLWQLNYNEQFF
V: TRBV5-6
J: TRBJ2-1
D: NA
size: NA

DNA: TGTGCCAGCAGCGCCGGGACTGAGACCTACAATGAGCAGTTCTTC
CDR3: CASSAGTETYNEQFF
V: TRBV7-3
J: TRBJ2-1
D: NA
size: NA

DNA: TGTGCCAGCTCAGGACAGGGTTCGGCGCAGGCTGAGACCCAGTACTTC
CDR3: CASSGQGSAQAETQYF
V: TRBV18
J: TRBJ2-5
D: TRBD1
size: NA

DNA: TGTGCCAGCAGCCTTATGACAGGGGGGGACGGTCAGTACTTC
CDR3: CASSLMTGGDGQYF
V: TRBV14
J: TRBJ2-4
D: TRBD1
size: once

DNA: TGTGCCATCAGTGAAGATTTTGCCTACAATGAGCAGTTCTTC
CDR3: CAISEDFAYNEQFF
V: TRBV10-3
J: TRBJ2-1
D: NA
size: NA

DNA: TGTGCCTGGTCCTTGAACACTGAAGCTTTCTTT
CDR3: CAWSLNTEAFF
V: TRBV30
J: TRBJ1-1
D: NA
size: few

DNA: TGTGCCAGCTCACCAAAAGGGACAGGTAATCGGGAGACCCAGTACTTC
CDR3: CASSPKGTGNRETQYF
V: TRBV18
J: TRBJ2-5
D: TRBD1
size: once

DNA: TGTGCCAGCAGTTACTTGGGGCCGGAATTCTCTGAAGCTTTCTTT
CDR3: CASSYLGPEFSEAFF
V: TRBV6-6
J: TRBJ1-1
D: NA
size: NA